This is a list of T cell receptor beta chains from one sample in a study of blood T cell repertoires in COVID-19. Sequencing was performed with immunoSEQ multiplex PCR; in TCRdb, only in-frame clones are kept and a portion is missing. The sample shows around 150,000 clones, about 77% of them seen only once. Material: peripheral blood. The receptors derive from a man in his sixties with acute or convalescent COVID-19. The CDR3 runs from the conserved cysteine through the conserved F or W. The order of the fields is D gene, V gene, clone size, J gene, CDR3 protein, CDR3 DNA. A D gene is named only where the DNA matches it firmly. Part of the rows lack a size; the others show once, few, many or a class for expanded clones.

>.|TRBV7-9|.|TRBJ2-7
CASSLPPTSYEQYF
TGTGCCAGCAGCTTACCCCCGACTAGCTACGAGCAGTACTTC
>.|TRBV5-6|.|TRBJ2-5
CASSLVEETQYF
TGTGCCAGCAGCTTGGTAGAGGAGACCCAGTACTTC
>TRBD2|TRBV18|.|TRBJ2-7
CASSPPRTSGTYEQYF
TGTGCCAGCTCACCACCCAGGACTAGCGGGACCTACGAGCAGTACTTC
>TRBD1|TRBV7-3|once|TRBJ2-1
CASSLGGQGEQFF
TGTGCCAGCAGCTTAGGAGGACAGGGTGAGCAGTTCTTC
>TRBD2|TRBV28|.|TRBJ2-2
CASSPPGGVVTGELFF
TGTGCCAGCAGCCCCCCGGGGGGAGTGGTCACCGGGGAGCTGTTTTTT
>TRBD2|TRBV5-1|few|TRBJ2-7
CASSTTPGTTSGLIYEQYF
TGCGCCAGCAGCACGACCCCCGGTACTACTAGCGGGCTGATCTACGAGCAGTACTTC
>TRBD2|TRBV6-5|few|TRBJ2-1
CASSPGLANNEQFF
TGTGCCAGCAGTCCGGGACTAGCGAACAATGAGCAGTTCTTC
>TRBD2|TRBV30|once|TRBJ2-3
CASDTLAGVSTQYF
TGTGCCTCCGACACCCTAGCGGGAGTTAGTACGCAGTATTTT
>.|TRBV27|.|TRBJ1-5
CASSSNSNQPQHF
TGTGCCAGCAGTTCAAATAGCAATCAGCCCCAGCATTTT
>.|TRBV7-3|.|TRBJ2-7
CASSPVPTGEQYF
TGTGCCAGCAGCCCGGTGCCTACCGGCGAGCAGTACTTC
>TRBD1|TRBV12-3/TRBV12-4|once|TRBJ2-1
CASSSGQLNEQFF
TGTGCCAGCAGTTCGGGACAGCTCAATGAGCAGTTCTTC
>.|TRBV7-6|.|TRBJ2-3
CASSLSGDTQYF
TGTGCCAGCAGCTTAAGCGGAGATACGCAGTATTTT
>TRBD2|TRBV9|few|TRBJ2-1
CASSEEGRSGGYNEQFF
TGTGCCAGCAGCGAGGAGGGCCGTAGCGGGGGCTACAATGAGCAGTTCTTC
>.|TRBV6-5|.|TRBJ2-4
CASSPRQINIQYF
TGTGCCAGCAGTCCACGACAGATAAACATTCAGTACTTC
>TRBD1|TRBV6-5|few|TRBJ1-2
CASSSRDSYGYTF
TGTGCCAGCAGTAGCCGGGACAGTTATGGCTACACCTTC
>TRBD1|TRBV28|.|TRBJ2-7
CASSDAGTGVEQYF
TGTGCCAGCAGTGACGCCGGGACAGGGGTCGAGCAGTACTTC
>TRBD2|TRBV27|.|TRBJ2-3
CASSLGTSFTDTQYF
TGTGCCAGCAGTTTAGGGACTAGCTTCACAGATACGCAGTATTTT
>TRBD1|TRBV6-1|.|TRBJ1-1
CASSEASWDRGSTEAFF
TGTGCCAGCAGTGAAGCAAGTTGGGACAGGGGAAGTACTGAAGCTTTCTTT
>.|TRBV13|.|TRBJ1-1
CASSFNPTGNTEAFF
TGTGCCAGCAGCTTTAACCCGACAGGGAACACTGAAGCTTTCTTT
>.|TRBV6-4|.|TRBJ2-3
CASSDPFTDTQYF
TGTGCCAGCAGTGACCCCTTCACAGATACGCAGTATTTT
>TRBD2|TRBV7-9|.|TRBJ2-7
CASSPMGGLTYEQYF
TGTGCCAGCAGCCCTATGGGAGGGTTAACCTATGAGCAGTACTTC
>.|TRBV9|.|TRBJ2-1
CASSVRGAGEQFF
TGTGCCAGCAGCGTACGGGGGGCGGGTGAGCAGTTCTTC
>.|TRBV10-1|few|TRBJ2-3
CASSEAGTDTQYF
TGCGCCAGCAGTGAAGCGGGCACAGATACGCAGTATTTT
>.|TRBV19|.|TRBJ1-1
CASSASGFMNTEAFF
TGTGCCAGTAGTGCCAGCGGATTCATGAACACTGAAGCTTTCTTT
>TRBD2|TRBV5-1|.|TRBJ2-1
CASSLDLAGGYEQFF
TGCGCCAGCAGCTTGGATCTAGCGGGAGGGTATGAGCAGTTCTTC
>.|TRBV5-1|.|TRBJ2-7
CASSSGLIGGYEQYF
TGCGCCAGCAGCTCAGGACTAATCGGCGGCTACGAGCAGTACTTC
>.|TRBV18|.|TRBJ2-5
CASSPDSQETQYF
TGTGCCAGCTCACCCGACAGCCAAGAGACCCAGTACTTC
>TRBD1|TRBV6-6|.|TRBJ1-2
CASSGRDRAYGYTF
TGTGCCAGCAGCGGCCGGGACAGGGCCTATGGCTACACCTTC
>.|TRBV15|.|TRBJ1-6
CATSRDSPSADNSPLHF
TGTGCCACCAGCAGAGACTCCCCCTCCGCAGATAATTCACCCCTCCACTTT
>.|TRBV9|.|TRBJ2-3
CASSAPLADTQYF
TGTGCCAGCAGCGCCCCACTAGCAGATACGCAGTATTTT
>TRBD1|TRBV6-1|.|TRBJ1-5
CASSATGQALRGNQPQHF
TGTGCCAGCAGTGCGACGGGACAGGCCCTCAGGGGCAATCAGCCCCAGCATTTT
>TRBD2|TRBV6-5|.|TRBJ2-7
CASSYSGLAGGYEQYF
TGTGCCAGCAGTTACTCGGGGCTAGCGGGAGGCTACGAGCAGTACTTC
>.|TRBV7-6|.|TRBJ2-7
CASSLDPRPTYEQYF
TGTGCCAGCAGCTTAGACCCCAGGCCCACGTACGAGCAGTACTTC
>TRBD2|TRBV7-2|once|TRBJ2-7
CASSSTSGVPSYEQYF
TGTGCCAGCAGCTCGACTAGCGGGGTACCTTCCTACGAGCAGTACTTC
>TRBD1|TRBV6-9|.|TRBJ1-5
CASSLLSCLDRGHNQPQHF
TGTGCCAGCAGCCTCCTTTCATGCTTGGACAGGGGGCATAATCAGCCCCAGCATTTT
>TRBD2|TRBV7-8|.|TRBJ2-7
CASSSWGGADEQYF
TGTGCCAGCAGCTCTTGGGGGGGTGCTGACGAGCAGTACTTC
>.|TRBV6-1|.|TRBJ1-4
CASSEAWGGVNEKLFF
TGTGCCAGCAGTGAAGCATGGGGGGGGGTTAATGAAAAACTGTTTTTT
>TRBD1|TRBV19|few|TRBJ1-6
CASSIYGQGGNSPLHF
TGTGCCAGTAGTATATACGGACAGGGGGGAAATTCACCCCTCCACTTT
>TRBD2|TRBV12-3/TRBV12-4|few|TRBJ2-5
CASSWTSGETQYF
TGTGCCAGCAGTTGGACTAGCGGAGAGACCCAGTACTTC
>TRBD1|TRBV5-1|.|TRBJ2-5
CASSLAGGTGLETQYF
TGCGCCAGCAGCTTGGCCGGGGGGACAGGGTTGGAGACCCAGTACTTC
>TRBD1|TRBV4-1|.|TRBJ2-7
CASSQDPGQRAYEQYF
TGCGCCAGCAGCCAGGATCCGGGACAGCGAGCCTACGAGCAGTACTTC
>.|TRBV9|few|TRBJ2-5
CASSPHGGQETQYF
TGTGCCAGCAGCCCTCACGGGGGCCAAGAGACCCAGTACTTC
>TRBD1|TRBV27|.|TRBJ1-2
CASSFGQGQGYGYTF
TGTGCCAGCAGTTTCGGACAGGGACAGGGCTATGGCTACACCTTC
>.|TRBV5-4|.|TRBJ2-2
CASSPTSNTGELFF
TGTGCCAGCAGCCCCACAAGTAACACCGGGGAGCTGTTTTTT
>TRBD1|TRBV2|few|TRBJ1-4
CASSQDRAGEKLFF
TGTGCCAGCAGCCAGGACAGGGCTGGGGAAAAACTGTTTTTT
>TRBD2|TRBV5-4|few|TRBJ2-5
CASSIRTSGRASETQYF
TGTGCCAGCAGCATCCGGACTAGCGGGAGGGCCAGTGAGACCCAGTACTTC
>.|TRBV30|once|TRBJ1-2
CALSDGVVYGYTF
TGTGCCTTGTCCGACGGGGTCGTCTATGGCTACACCTTC
>TRBD1|TRBV4-1|few|TRBJ1-3
CASSLSTGAGMTTIYF
TGCGCCAGCAGCCTCTCCACAGGGGCGGGAATGACCACCATATATTTT
>TRBD2|TRBV5-1|once|TRBJ2-7
CASSLEATSVYEQYF
TGCGCCAGCAGCTTGGAAGCGACTAGCGTCTACGAGCAGTACTTC
>.|TRBV5-1|.|TRBJ1-6
CASSLGQLGTSPLHF
TGCGCCAGCAGCTTGGGACAACTCGGTACTTCACCCCTCCACTTT
>.|TRBV30|.|TRBJ2-7
CAWSVAGTSEQYF
TGTGCCTGGAGTGTAGCGGGGACATCAGAGCAGTACTTC
>TRBD2|TRBV5-1|.|TRBJ2-3
CASSLETGPGGTQYF
TGCGCCAGCAGCTTGGAGACGGGGCCCGGGGGGACGCAGTATTTT
>.|TRBV28|.|TRBJ2-3
CASRGMGATDTQYF
TGTGCCAGCAGGGGGATGGGGGCCACAGATACGCAGTATTTT
>TRBD2|TRBV27|.|TRBJ2-7
CASSYGTSGTHSYEQYF
TGTGCCAGCAGTTACGGGACTAGCGGGACCCATTCCTACGAGCAGTACTTC
>TRBD1|TRBV4-1|.|TRBJ1-2
CASSRTLRTGDTTNYGYTF
TGCGCCAGCAGCCGAACGCTCCGGACAGGTGATACAACTAACTATGGCTACACCTTC